Listed below are T cell receptor beta chains from one sample, sequenced in a study of glioma-infiltrating T cells. MiXCR was run by TCRdb on the multiplex PCR reads, yielding one entry per CDR3 protein. The table has about 180,000 distinct CDR3 sequences, about 47% seen once. The sample taken for sequencing was glioma tissue, nonneoplastic brain tissue, or PBMCs (not recorded which). The receptors originated from a human donor with low-grade glioma or glioblastoma, undergoing nonglioma brain surgery, or in good health (not recorded which). The CDR3 runs from the conserved cysteine through the conserved F or W. Fields, in order: J gene, D gene, V gene, clone size, CDR3 protein, CDR3 DNA. D genes are given only for firm matches. Clone size is given for some rows only: seen once, a few or many times, or a class if the clone is expanded.

j_gene: TRBJ2-7; d_gene: NA; v_gene: TRBV4-2; abundance: NA; CDR3aa: CASSQVAGRSYEQYF; CDR3nt: TGTGCCAGCAGCCAAGTAGCAGGAAGATCCTACGAGCAGTACTTC
j_gene: TRBJ2-3; d_gene: NA; v_gene: TRBV3-1; abundance: many; CDR3aa: CASSQDVVTDTQYF; CDR3nt: TGTGCCAGCAGCCAAGACGTAGTCACAGATACGCAGTATTTT
j_gene: TRBJ2-5; d_gene: TRBD1; v_gene: TRBV20-1; abundance: NA; CDR3aa: CSARAEWGTGADKYQETQYF; CDR3nt: TGCAGTGCTAGAGCAGAGTGGGGGACAGGGGCCGATAAGTACCAAGAGACCCAGTACTTC
j_gene: TRBJ2-2; d_gene: NA; v_gene: TRBV2; abundance: few; CDR3aa: CASSIKVDTGELFF; CDR3nt: TGTGCCAGCAGCATCAAGGTGGACACCGGGGAGCTGTTTTTT
j_gene: TRBJ1-5; d_gene: NA; v_gene: TRBV4-2; abundance: few; CDR3aa: CASSQDAKGTQPQHF; CDR3nt: TGTGCCAGCAGCCAAGATGCGAAGGGGACGCAACCCCAGCATTTT
j_gene: TRBJ2-1; d_gene: TRBD1; v_gene: TRBV19; abundance: few; CDR3aa: CASTSETGDEQFF; CDR3nt: TGTGCCAGTACCTCCGAGACAGGGGATGAGCAGTTCTTC
j_gene: TRBJ1-3; d_gene: NA; v_gene: TRBV12-3/TRBV12-4; abundance: NA; CDR3aa: CASSPSASGNTIYF; CDR3nt: TGTGCCAGCAGTCCTTCAGCGTCTGGAAACACCATATATTTT
j_gene: TRBJ2-1; d_gene: NA; v_gene: TRBV29-1; abundance: NA; CDR3aa: CSGWRGYNEQFF; CDR3nt: TGCAGCGGATGGAGGGGGTACAATGAGCAGTTCTTC
j_gene: TRBJ2-7; d_gene: TRBD2; v_gene: TRBV5-7; abundance: NA; CDR3aa: CASSVILADPSYEQYF; CDR3nt: TGTGCCAGCAGCGTAATACTAGCGGACCCTTCCTACGAGCAGTACTTC
j_gene: TRBJ1-5; d_gene: NA; v_gene: TRBV19; abundance: NA; CDR3aa: CASPDSNHPQHF; CDR3nt: TGTGCCAGTCCCGATAGCAATCATCCCCAGCATTTT
j_gene: TRBJ1-5; d_gene: NA; v_gene: TRBV12-3/TRBV12-4; abundance: NA; CDR3aa: CASSGSSGHPQHF; CDR3nt: TGTGCCAGCAGTGGATCAAGCGGTCATCCCCAGCATTTT
j_gene: TRBJ1-1; d_gene: NA; v_gene: TRBV2; abundance: NA; CDR3aa: CAGRANMNAEAFF; CDR3nt: TGTGCCGGCCGGGCCAACATGAACGCTGAAGCTTTCTTT
j_gene: TRBJ1-2; d_gene: NA; v_gene: TRBV5-1; abundance: few; CDR3aa: CASSSTGDNYGYTF; CDR3nt: TGCGCCAGCAGCTCCACAGGCGATAACTATGGCTACACCTTC
j_gene: TRBJ1-1; d_gene: NA; v_gene: TRBV7-6; abundance: once; CDR3aa: CASKQDQGGTEAFF; CDR3nt: TGCGCCAGCAAGCAAGATCAAGGGGGCACTGAAGCTTTCTTT
j_gene: TRBJ2-1; d_gene: TRBD2; v_gene: TRBV27; abundance: NA; CDR3aa: CASRASGSGDEQFF; CDR3nt: TGTGCCAGCAGGGCTAGCGGGAGTGGGGATGAGCAGTTCTTC
j_gene: TRBJ1-6; d_gene: NA; v_gene: TRBV7-9; abundance: many; CDR3aa: CASSSSGSPLHF; CDR3nt: TGTGCCAGCAGCTCGAGTGGGTCACCCCTCCACTTT
j_gene: TRBJ2-7; d_gene: TRBD2; v_gene: TRBV11-2; abundance: NA; CDR3aa: CASRTLAVSYEQYF; CDR3nt: TGTGCCAGCAGGACCCTAGCGGTCTCCTACGAGCAGTACTTC
j_gene: TRBJ1-1; d_gene: NA; v_gene: TRBV4-1; abundance: NA; CDR3aa: CASSQDLLGGDEAFF; CDR3nt: TGCGCCAGCAGCCAAGATCTTTTAGGGGGGGATGAAGCTTTCTTT
j_gene: TRBJ1-3; d_gene: NA; v_gene: TRBV20-1; abundance: NA; CDR3aa: CSASPDSFSKNTIYF; CDR3nt: TGCAGTGCTAGCCCGGACTCCTTCTCTAAAAACACCATATATTTT
j_gene: TRBJ2-5; d_gene: TRBD2; v_gene: TRBV3-1; abundance: few; CDR3aa: CASSSGRQEETQYF; CDR3nt: TGTGCCAGCAGCAGCGGGAGGCAGGAAGAGACCCAGTACTTC
j_gene: TRBJ2-7; d_gene: TRBD2; v_gene: TRBV20-1; abundance: NA; CDR3aa: CSAKGLAGQTYEQYF; CDR3nt: TGCAGTGCAAAGGGACTAGCGGGACAGACCTACGAGCAGTACTTC
j_gene: TRBJ2-1; d_gene: NA; v_gene: TRBV24-1; abundance: many; CDR3aa: CATSSPDNEQFF; CDR3nt: TGTGCCACCAGTTCACCAGACAATGAGCAGTTCTTC
j_gene: TRBJ2-7; d_gene: NA; v_gene: TRBV7-8; abundance: few; CDR3aa: CASSLARWYSPNYEQYF; CDR3nt: TGTGCCAGCAGCTTAGCGAGATGGTACAGCCCAAACTACGAGCAGTACTTC
j_gene: TRBJ1-1; d_gene: NA; v_gene: TRBV29-1; abundance: few; CDR3aa: CSVAYGNTEAFF; CDR3nt: TGCAGCGTTGCGTACGGGAACACTGAAGCTTTCTTT
j_gene: TRBJ1-2; d_gene: NA; v_gene: TRBV28; abundance: many; CDR3aa: CASSPSNYGYTF; CDR3nt: TGTGCCAGCAGTCCCTCCAACTATGGCTACACCTTC
j_gene: TRBJ1-1; d_gene: TRBD1; v_gene: TRBV6-6; abundance: NA; CDR3aa: CAISSNPRGDTEAFF; CDR3nt: TGTGCCATCAGTTCAAACCCCAGGGGGGACACCGAAGCTTTCTTT